This T cell receptor (beta chain) came from a study of blood T cell repertoires in COVID-19 (dated by TCRdb to the early 2020s). In terms of the full investigation: Samples from collaborators originated in the United States, Italy and Spain and spanned both the acute and convalescent phases of COVID-19. Deeply sampled blood TCRbeta repertoires from subjects exposed to, actively infected with, or recovered from COVID-19 were included in the dataset. The sample metadata nearly always contained a de-identified subject ID, COVID-19 status, age in years and sex. The samples were drawn from two sources: the first 160 participants of the ongoing ImmuneRACE study, and 950 to 1,500 subjects contributed by 6 global collaborators. HLA class I and class II types, where available, came from metadata supplied by the sample provider rather than from assay-based typing. The material from the prospective study consisted of cDNA or gDNA derived from T cells, B-cell-depleted T cells, or PBMCs. The repertoires were released in a freely available public database intended as a resource for research on the immune response to SARS-CoV-2.

At one collaborating source in Seattle, patients were enrolled during active infection and were followed longitudinally through the course of disease. The collaborating institutions used their own protocols to collect whole blood in K2EDTA tubes. For TCRbeta analysis, collaborator samples were shipped as frozen whole blood, as isolated PBMCs, or as DNA extracted from either sample type. V loses 3 bases of germline sequence and J loses 2 bases, and the interval between the two ends is 10 bases. CDR1 and CDR2 are drawn from the germline V gene: KGHSH, LQKENI. The CDR3 runs 15 amino acids, cysteine and phenylalanine included. The entry retains the CDR3 DNA only, 45 bases that are in frame from base 1. Details on this clone: The specificity of this receptor is unknown. No much larger clone is present one base from it, and per-base qualities are unavailable.

TCRbeta CDR3 regions were amplified from genomic DNA using the immunoSEQ Assay, a bias-controlled multiplex PCR. Processing in the source paper ran as follows. Nucleated cell counts per sample were estimated from amplification of reference gene primers within the assay. Sequence reads were collapsed and filtered to measure the absolute abundance of every unique TCRbeta CDR3 rearrangement. For each sample, productive Simpson clonality was calculated as the square root of Simpson's diversity index across productive rearrangements. Drawn from immuneACCESS, this table holds only the in-frame rearrangements with V and J called that TCRdb kept. Clones are partly lost; checked studies trace under half to an unresolved V gene and leave the rest unexplained. D and trimming were read from the DNA, whereas the V and J calls and clone size are those reported in that table. The sample yields roughly 75,000 clones; about 85% were counted once. The ten largest clones capture 13% of the sample.

Broad study findings and their caveats: Clinical and demographic metadata were provided uncurated, with the amount varying by source and participant.

The receptor comes from a man aged 45-60 years with COVID-19, enrolled during active disease. Sequencing used peripheral blood. Rearrangement joined TRBV18 to TRBJ2-2; TRBD2 is perhaps the D gene, given 6 matching bases. The CDR3 is CASSPGTLNTGELFF. The DNA is as follows: TGTGCCAGCTCACCCGGGACTCTCAACACCGGGGAGCTGTTTTTT.